This T cell receptor beta chain was profiled in a study of post-analysis software for immune sequencing data. General study findings and limits: There was significantly lower normalized Chao1 diversity in multiple sclerosis patients than in controls. F measure grouped same-batch samples tightly together.

Unique molecular identifiers were built into the TCR beta cDNA libraries. Approximately 450,000 cDNA molecules were recovered from an input of about 0.9 to 10 million T cells. TCRdb used MiXCR to reprocess the PCR reads, holding one entry per CDR3 protein. The repertoire has roughly 650,000 distinct CDR3 sequences, about 60% of them found once; the top ten carry about 11%. On this clonotype itself: The antigen remains undetermined.

Sequencing used blood. The TCR was taken from a girl aged 2 to 10 with multiple sclerosis.

CDR3: CASSYPGANYNEQFF. CDR3 nucleotide sequence: TGTGCCAGCAGTTACCCGGGGGCTAACTACAATGAGCAGTTCTTC. The chain combines TRBV6-5 with TRBJ2-1, with D possibly called TRBD1 or TRBD2 (6 bases each). Germline CDR1 MNHEY, CDR2 SVGAGI. The CDR3 sequence is 15 residues long. The V end was cut by 2 bases, the J end by 3 bases, with 11 bases between.